The 17 T cell receptor beta chains reported below all come from one sample, sequenced in a study of blood T cell repertoires in COVID-19 (TCRdb year 2020). The method was the immunoSEQ multiplex PCR assay. TCRdb retrieved this table from immuneACCESS and kept in-frame rearrangements only. Not all clones are present; in checked studies, unresolved V genes account for under half, and no reason is known for the remainder. The sample table records roughly 370,000 clones; about 87% of these occur just once. The ten largest clones add up to 10% of the sample. Sequencing was performed on PBMCs or T cells enriched from blood (not recorded which). These receptors were obtained from a woman in her fifties or sixties who had recovered from COVID-19.

The CDR3 sequence: CASSEEGSGYNEQFF. CDR3 nucleotides: TGTGCCAGCAGTGAAGAAGGTAGCGGGTACAATGAGCAGTTCTTC. The chain links TRBV6-1 to TRBJ2-1; 7 nucleotides align to TRBD2. Unmatched junction bases numbered 4, after V lost 1 base and J lost 4 bases. This CDR3 has 15 residues. Germline loops: CDR1 MNHNS, CDR2 SASEGT.

The chain combines TRBV6-1 with TRBJ1-1, with TRBD1 matching over 7 bases. In germline, CDR1 is MNHNS, CDR2 SASEGT. V dropped 1 base and J dropped 6; count of bases not matched to a gene: 5. The CDR3 loop spans 14 amino acids. The CDR3 DNA follows: TGTGCCAGCAGTGAAGAACAGGGGATCCCTGAAGCTTTCTTT. Protein sequence: CASSEEQGIPEAFF.

A single count supports this clone. This chain links TRBV7-9 with TRBJ1-2, with 9 bases aligning to TRBD1. V lost 2 bases to trimming and J lost 1 base; unmatched junction nucleotides: 5. There are 16 residues in the CDR3. Germline CDR1 SEHNR, CDR2 FQNEAQ (reference sequence). The CDR3 DNA reads TGTGCCAGCAGCTTAACAGGGGGCGGATTTAACTATGGCTACACCTTC. It yields the protein CASSLTGGGFNYGYTF. The variable domain in full, completed from reference TRBV7-9 and TRBJ1-2, reads DTGVSQNPRHKITKRGQNVTFRCDPISEHNRLYWYRQTLGQGPEFLTYFQNEAQLEKSRLLSDRFSAERPKGSFSTLEIQRTEQGDSAMYLCASSLTGGGFNYGYTFGSGTRLTVV.

This clone has just one count. The V and J genes are TRBV15 and TRBJ1-2, with TRBD1 as a possible D gene (6 bases). CDR3 length: 12 residues. V gave up 3 bases and J gave up 7 bases, with 9 bases separating them. CDR1 is LNHNV, CDR2 YYDKDF, per germline (reference sequence). Here the CDR3 DNA reads TGTGCCACCAGCAGCTACAGGGCTGGCTACACCTTC. Translated: CATSSYRAGYTF.

This clone was seen only a few times. The V and J genes are TRBV9 and TRBJ2-1; D is unresolved. V lost 2 bases, J lost 0 bases, and 9 bases lay in between. This CDR3 has 15 residues. CDR1 and CDR2 from the germline V gene are SGDLS and YYNGEE. The CDR3 here is CASSVSTVSYNEQFF. CDR3 DNA: TGTGCCAGCAGCGTTTCAACGGTCTCCTACAATGAGCAGTTCTTC.

J is TRBJ1-2 and V is TRBV28, with 7 bases fitting TRBD1. This CDR3 region has 16 residues. The V gene's germline CDR1 is MDHEN and CDR2 SYDVKM. Trimming cost V 5 bases and J 0 bases; bases outside gene matches: 9. CDR3 loop: CASSPSDRVTNYGYTF. In nucleotides, the CDR3 is TGTGCCAGCAGTCCGAGTGACAGGGTGACTAACTATGGCTACACCTTC.

The chain employs TRBV5-1 and TRBJ2-7; weak D call: TRBD2 (6 bases). This CDR3 is built from 16 residues. From germline, CDR1 is SGHRS and CDR2 YFSETQ. V was clipped by 0 bases and J by 2 bases, with 15 bases between them. The chain's CDR3 is CASSLGPLGGAYEQYF. In DNA form, the CDR3 reads TGCGCCAGCAGCTTGGGACCCCTCGGGGGAGCCTACGAGCAGTACTTC.

The V call is TRBV30, the J call TRBJ1-2; TRBD1 matches at 7 bases. The germline gives CDR1 GTSNPN, CDR2 SVGIG (reference sequence). V shed 1 base and J 6 bases; nucleotides not matched to a gene: 8. This CDR3 is built from 14 residues. The CDR3 spells CAWSDGQAINGYTF. The CDR3 coding sequence is TGTGCCTGGAGTGACGGACAGGCTATTAATGGCTACACCTTC.

The chain couples TRBV28 to TRBJ1-6, with D perhaps TRBD1 (5 bases). V lost 11 bases and J lost 7, with 15 bases in between. Looked up from germline, CDR1 is MDHEN and CDR2 is SYDVKM. The CDR3 spans 13 residues. The CDR3 here is CAGGGTLNSPLHF. The CDR3, as DNA: TGTGCCGGCGGGGGGACGTTGAATTCACCCCTCCACTTT.

V and J are TRBV10-3 and TRBJ1-1; TRBD1 agrees at 10 bases. V shed 6 bases, J shed 1 base, and the junction held 5 bases outside the gene matches. The CDR3 runs to 15 residues. The V gene's germline CDR1 is ENHRY and CDR2 SYGVKD. CDR3 residues: CAIRDGQGENTEAFF. CDR3 nucleotides: TGTGCCATCAGAGATGGACAGGGGGAGAACACTGAAGCTTTCTTT.

The chain is built from TRBV21-1 and TRBJ1-5; the table's TRBD1 call for D was not verified on the DNA. TRBV21-1 is a documented pseudogene. CDR3 size: 18 residues. The CDR3 loop reads CASSMGQGAARGNQPQHF. In DNA, the CDR3 is TGTGCCAGCAGCATGGGACAGGGGGCCGCACGTGGCAATCAGCCCCAGCATTTT.

The DNA of the CDR3 is TGTGCCAGCAGAGTGACAGCGGGGGAAGTCAATGAGCAGTTCTTC. Amino acid sequence: CASRVTAGEVNEQFF. The V gene is TRBV6-5, the J gene TRBJ2-1; 8 bases are a match to TRBD2. The J segment lost 6 bases and the V segment lost 6 bases, leaving 10 bases of the junction unmatched. The V gene's germline CDR1 is MNHEY and CDR2 SVGAGI. The CDR3 consists of 15 residues.

The rearrangement links TRBV19 to TRBJ1-5; no reliable D call. Looked up from germline, CDR1 is LNHDA and CDR2 is SQIVND (reference sequence). CDR3 size: 16 residues. Deletions cut 1 base from V and 0 bases from J, with 10 bases between. The CDR3 DNA follows: TGTGCCAGTAGTATAGTTGGAGTTTATAGCAATCAGCCCCAGCATTTT. Encoded protein: CASSIVGVYSNQPQHF.

The chain combines TRBV6-5 with TRBJ1-4; 7 bases match TRBD1. J was trimmed by 5 bases and V by 7 bases; bases with no gene match: 7. The CDR3 consists of 14 residues. Germline CDR1 and CDR2: MNHEY and SVGAGI. CDR3 sequence reads: CASIRDRLNEKLFF. Here the CDR3 DNA reads TGTGCCAGCATCCGGGACAGACTAAATGAAAAACTGTTTTTT.

The J gene is TRBJ2-1, the V gene TRBV28; 7 nucleotides align to TRBD2. Germline-derived CDR1 and CDR2 are MDHEN and SYDVKM. The CDR3 runs to 14 residues. V lost 7 bases to trimming and J lost 2 bases; unmatched junction nucleotides: 5. CDR3 in amino acids: CASTSGKTYNEQFF. CDR3 in DNA: TGTGCCAGCACTAGCGGAAAAACCTACAATGAGCAGTTCTTC.

J is TRBJ1-4 and V is TRBV4-1; 9 bases align to TRBD1. V was clipped by 4 bases and J by 6 bases; unmatched bases: 15. Germline values: CDR1 MGHRA, CDR2 YSYEKL. This CDR3 region has 18 residues. The CDR3 DNA follows: TGCGCCAGCAGCCGACCAGGGACAGGGAGAGGGTTTGATGAAAAACTGTTTTTT. Translated: CASSRPGTGRGFDEKLFF.

The chain links TRBV2 to TRBJ2-1; D unclear. Germline V gene data show CDR1 as SNHLY and CDR2 as FYNNEI. The ends were cut back, 5 bases at V and 9 bases at J, with 20 bases in the middle. This CDR3 comprises 15 residues. CDR3 in amino acids: CASSTYVTLSSEQFF. The DNA for the CDR3 is TGTGCCAGCAGTACGTACGTAACCCTGTCGAGTGAGCAGTTCTTC.